This TCR beta chain was observed in a study of CD8 T cells in Susac syndrome. Germline values: CDR1 SQVTM, CDR2 ANQGSEA. Trimming took 2 bases from V and 2 from J; bases not matched to a gene: 13. The CDR3 length is 17 residues. It was with random hexamers that roughly 0.5 to 1 ug RNA was reverse transcribed. The authors amplified TCR beta CDR3 across 54 Vbeta and 13 Jbeta using immunoSEQ multiplex PCR. TCRdb ran MiXCR on the immunoSEQ multiplex PCR reads and lists one entry per CDR3 protein. The data hold some 160,000 distinct CDR3 sequences, with roughly 92% observed a single time. The V gene is TRBV29-1, the J gene TRBJ2-7, with 9 bases lining up with TRBD2. The sequence came from a human donor with Susac syndrome. Input material: CD4+ T cells from PBMCs. The DNA for the CDR3 is TGCAGCGTTGAAACCCCCCGGGGCGGGGGGGGTCCCTACGAGCAGTACTTC. Protein product: CSVETPRGGGGPYEQYF.